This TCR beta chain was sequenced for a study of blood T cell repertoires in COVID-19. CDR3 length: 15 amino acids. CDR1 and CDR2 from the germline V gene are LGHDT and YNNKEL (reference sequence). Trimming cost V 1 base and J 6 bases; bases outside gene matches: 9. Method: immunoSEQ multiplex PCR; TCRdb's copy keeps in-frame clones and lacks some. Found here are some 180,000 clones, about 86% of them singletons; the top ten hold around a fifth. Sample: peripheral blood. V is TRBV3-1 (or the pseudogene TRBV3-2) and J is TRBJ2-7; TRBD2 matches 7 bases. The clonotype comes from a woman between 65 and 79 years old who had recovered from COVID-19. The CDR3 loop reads CASSQAGGSYGEQYF. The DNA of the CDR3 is TGTGCCAGCAGCCAAGCGGGAGGTTCATATGGCGAGCAGTACTTC.